Listed here are 19 T cell receptor beta chains from one sample, sequenced in a study of shared T cell receptors in the human thymus. Only in-frame clones appear in the TCRdb table, and some are missing; sequencing was by immunoSEQ multiplex PCR. This table has under 450,000 clones, approximately 95% appearing once. The sequencing input was thymocytes. Receptor source: a human donor.

This chain uses TRBV19 with TRBJ2-7; D tentatively reads TRBD1 or TRBD2 (5 bases each). Germline CDR1 reads LNHDA; CDR2 reads SQIVND (reference sequence). V gave up 4 bases and J gave up 5 bases, with 24 bases separating them. This CDR3 is 17 amino acids long. CDR3 DNA: TGTGCCAGTAGTAGGGCCCGGCAGGGAGCCCTAACCGACGAGCAGTACTTC. Its protein is CASSRARQGALTDEQYF.

This rearrangement joins TRBV4-1 to TRBJ2-2; the match to TRBD1 covers 7 bases. The CDR3 runs 21 residues. V was pared by 6 bases and J by 0 bases, with 22 bases of the junction left unmatched. Per germline, CDR1 MGHRA and CDR2 YSYEKL. The CDR3 loop is CASSRPGTAIPPFANTGELFF. DNA of the CDR3: TGCGCCAGCAGTCGACCCGGGACAGCCATACCCCCTTTCGCGAACACCGGGGAGCTGTTTTTT.

The chain links TRBV10-1 to TRBJ1-4; 11 positions agree with TRBD1. Germline V gives CDR1 WNHNN, CDR2 SYGVQD (reference sequence). The CDR3 runs 16 residues. With 8 bases clipped from V and 0 bases from J, the junction kept 5 bases outside the gene matches. The CDR3 nucleotides read TGCGCCAGCCCGGACAGGGGGCCCGCAACTAATGAAAAACTGTTTTTT. This encodes CASPDRGPATNEKLFF.

The chain links TRBV28 to TRBJ2-3, with a possible D match to TRBD2 (6 bases). The V end lost 3 bases, the J end lost 3 bases, and 16 bases lay between the germline ends. The CDR3 length is 16 residues. Germline V gene lookup returns CDR1 MDHEN and CDR2 SYDVKM. The CDR3 sequence: CASSFGSGGVTDTQYF. The CDR3 DNA is TGTGCCAGCAGTTTCGGGAGCGGAGGGGTGACAGATACGCAGTATTTT.

The chain is built from TRBV27 and TRBJ1-3, with D perhaps matching TRBD1 (6 bases). Germline V gene lookup returns CDR1 MNHEY and CDR2 SMNVEV (reference sequence). Trimming stripped 10 bases from V and 0 bases from J, with 25 bases between. This CDR3 region has 18 residues. The CDR3 sequence: CANPGATRGWFSGNTIYF. The CDR3 nucleotides are TGTGCCAACCCGGGGGCTACAAGGGGGTGGTTCTCTGGAAACACCATATATTTT.

This sequence joins TRBV15 and TRBJ2-2; TRBD1 aligns across 9 bases. V trimming: 5 bases; J trimming: 7 bases; junction bases outside the gene matches: 11. Germline lookup yields CDR1 LNHNV and CDR2 YYDKDF (reference sequence). This CDR3 comprises 16 residues. CDR3 sequence reads: CATSLAGTGIVGELFF. The CDR3 nucleotides are TGTGCCACCAGCCTAGCCGGGACAGGGATTGTCGGGGAGCTGTTTTTT.

This clone was seen more than once but under ten times. This chain joins TRBV27 and TRBJ1-4; 7 nucleotides agree with TRBD1. In germline, CDR1 is MNHEY, CDR2 SMNVEV (reference sequence). The CDR3 is 16 residues long. With V trimmed by 4 bases and J by 5 bases, 10 bases remained unmatched. The CDR3 protein is CASSSTGSPPNEKLFF. Written as DNA, the CDR3 is TGTGCCAGCAGTTCGACAGGGTCCCCCCCAAATGAAAAACTGTTTTTT.

The rearrangement uses TRBV5-1 and TRBJ1-4; 11 nucleotides agree with TRBD1. The CDR3 consists of 17 residues. Trimming at V came to 4 bases and at J to 5 bases, leaving 10 bases not matched to a gene. The germline CDR1 and CDR2 sequences are SGHRS and YFSETQ. DNA for the CDR3: TGCGCCAGCAGCCGCCGACTGGACAGGGGGCCAAATGAAAAACTGTTTTTT. Translating gives CASSRRLDRGPNEKLFF.

The chain uses TRBV25-1 and TRBJ1-6, with 7 bases that match TRBD1. V gave up 9 bases and J gave up 10 bases; unmatched junction bases: 9. Per germline, CDR1 MGHDK and CDR2 SYGVNS. The CDR3 contains 13 residues. The CDR3, as DNA: TGTGCCAGGAGAGGGGGCTTTGAGTCACCCCTCCACTTT. Translated: CARRGGFESPLHF. The entire variable domain, with the rest obtained from reference TRBV25-1 and TRBJ1-6, is as follows: EADIYQTPRYLVIGTGKKITLECSQTMGHDKMYWYQQDPGMELHLIHYSYGVNSTEKGDLSSESTVSRIRTEHFPLTLESARPSHTSQYLCARRGGFESPLHFGNGTRLTVT.

The genes are TRBV5-1 and TRBJ2-7, with 7 bases that match TRBD2. The V gene's germline CDR1 is SGHRS and CDR2 YFSETQ. The CDR3 is 14 amino acids. The V and J ends lost 5 bases and 2 bases, in that order; junction bases with no gene match: 7. The CDR3: CASRNTSVPYEQYF. As DNA, the CDR3 is TGCGCCAGCAGAAACACTAGCGTACCCTACGAGCAGTACTTC. The complete variable domain, with remaining parts taken from reference TRBV5-1 and TRBJ2-7, reads KAGVTQTPRYLIKTRGQQVTLSCSPISGHRSVSWYQQTPGQGLQFLFEYFSETQRNKGNFPGRFSGRQFSNSRSEMNVSTLELGDSALYLCASRNTSVPYEQYFGPGTRLTVT.

The chain joins TRBV4-3 to TRBJ1-2, with 8 bases that match TRBD1. This CDR3 has 18 amino acids. Germline V gene sequence: CDR1 LGHNA, CDR2 YSLEER. V lost 0 bases, J lost 0 bases, and 9 bases stayed unmatched. In DNA, the CDR3 is TGCGCCAGCAGCCAAGATCGGGCAGGGGGCCCCACTAACTATGGCTACACCTTC. This codes for CASSQDRAGGPTNYGYTF.

The chain combines TRBV28 with TRBJ2-5, with D tentatively TRBD1 or TRBD2 (5 bases each). The germline CDR1 and CDR2 sequences are MDHEN and SYDVKM. Trimming cost V 5 bases and J 0 bases, with 16 bases left between them. The CDR3 is made up of 16 amino acids. The CDR3: CASSPLIGTYQETQYF. CDR3 coding DNA: TGTGCCAGCAGTCCGCTCATTGGGACGTACCAAGAGACCCAGTACTTC.

The CDR3 sequence: CASSDRGRSGQPQHF. For the CDR3, the DNA is TGTGCCAGCAGCGACAGGGGGCGCTCAGGGCAGCCCCAGCATTTT. The V gene is TRBV6-5, the J gene TRBJ1-5, with TRBD1 identical over 10 bases. CDR1 and CDR2 (germline): MNHEY, SVGAGI. The CDR3 consists of 15 residues. V trimming: 6 bases; J trimming: 7 bases; junction bases outside the gene matches: 9.

The J gene is TRBJ2-5, the V gene TRBV7-2; TRBD2 agrees at 14 bases. The length of the CDR3 is 15 residues. Germline V lookup: CDR1 SGHTA, CDR2 FQGNSA. Germline trimming cut 3 bases from V and 4 bases from J; bases unmatched to any gene: 1. In DNA form, the CDR3 reads TGTGCCAGCAGCTTGGGGACTAGCGGGAGAGAGACCCAGTACTTC. Translated, it gives CASSLGTSGRETQYF.

The chain couples TRBV19 to TRBJ2-2; tentative D call: TRBD1 (6 bases). Between the trimmed V and J ends, which lost 6 bases and 0 bases, there was a span of 8 bases. Germline V gives CDR1 LNHDA, CDR2 SQIVND (reference sequence). The CDR3 is 14 residues long. The CDR3 here is CASRRGTNTGELFF. In nucleotides, the CDR3 is TGTGCCAGTAGAAGGGGGACGAACACCGGGGAGCTGTTTTTT.

This chain joins TRBV11-2 and TRBJ1-2; 7 positions match TRBD1. Per the germline V gene, CDR1 is SGHAT and CDR2 is FQNNGV. The V gene end was trimmed by 5 bases and the J gene end by 0 bases; junction bases not matched to a gene: 15. This CDR3 spans 18 amino acids. In nucleotides, the CDR3 is TGTGCCAGCAGCCCGATAATTAAAGGGGGCGAAGCTAACTATGGCTACACCTTC. It codes for CASSPIIKGGEANYGYTF. Together with reference TRBV11-2 and TRBJ1-2, the CDR3 gives the full variable domain: EAGVAQSPRYKIIEKRQSVAFWCNPISGHATLYWYQQILGQGPKLLIQFQNNGVVDDSQLPKDRFSAERLKGVDSTLKIQPAKLEDSAVYLCASSPIIKGGEANYGYTFGSGTRLTVV.

The rearrangement joins TRBV5-5 to TRBJ2-7; the match to TRBD1 covers 8 bases. The CDR3 has 13 residues. V shed 4 bases and J 3 bases; nucleotides not matched to a gene: 3. CDR1 is SGHKS and CDR2 is YYEKEE in the germline V gene (reference sequence). In nucleotides, the CDR3 is TGTGCCAGCAGCCTGGACAGGGACTACGAGCAGTACTTC. The encoded protein is CASSLDRDYEQYF.

The chain couples TRBV5-1 to TRBJ2-7, with D possibly TRBD2 on 6 matching bases. Between the trimmed V and J ends, which lost 5 bases and 3 bases, there was a span of 12 bases. The CDR3 sequence is 13 residues long. The germline CDR1 and CDR2 sequences are SGHRS and YFSETQ. CDR3 DNA sequence: TGCGCCAGCAGGCGGGACGGACTCTACGAGCAGTACTTC. Amino acid sequence: CASRRDGLYEQYF.

V usage is TRBV7-2 and J usage is TRBJ2-5; 13 bases match TRBD2. The CDR3 runs to 18 residues. From germline, CDR1 is SGHTA and CDR2 FQGNSA. J was trimmed by 4 bases and V by 2 bases; bases with no gene match: 10. Here the CDR3 DNA reads TGTGCCAGCAGCTTATCCCATCGACTAGCGGGAGGAGGAGAGACCCAGTACTTC. This sequence encodes CASSLSHRLAGGGETQYF. The whole variable domain, filled in from reference TRBV7-2 and TRBJ2-5, reads GAGVSQSPSNKVTEKGKDVELRCDPISGHTALYWYRQSLGQGLEFLIYFQGNSAPDKSGLPSDRFSAERTGGSVSTLTIQRTQQEDSAVYLCASSLSHRLAGGGETQYFGPGTRLLVL.